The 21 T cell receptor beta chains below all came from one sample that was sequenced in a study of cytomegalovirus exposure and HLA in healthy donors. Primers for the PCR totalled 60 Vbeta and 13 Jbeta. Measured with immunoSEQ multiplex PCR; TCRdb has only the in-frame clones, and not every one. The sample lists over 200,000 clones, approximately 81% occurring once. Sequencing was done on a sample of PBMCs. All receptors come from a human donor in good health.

CDR3 sequence: CASSSGTGSISYEQYF. CDR3 DNA: TGTGCCAGCAGCTCCGGTACAGGGAGTATTTCCTACGAGCAGTACTTC. The V gene is TRBV5-5, the J gene TRBJ2-7; a possible D gene is TRBD1 (6 bases). V was trimmed by 3 bases and J by 1 base, leaving 17 bases between them. Germline values: CDR1 SGHKS, CDR2 YYEKEE (reference sequence). The length of the CDR3 is 16 residues.

For the CDR3, the DNA is TGTGCCAGCAGCCAGGAGAGGGGGCGCGGTGAAAAACTGTTTTTT. Protein sequence: CASSQERGRGEKLFF. The chain joins TRBV28 to TRBJ1-4, with 7 nucleotides matching TRBD1. Germline CDR1 MDHEN, CDR2 SYDVKM. V lost 6 bases, J lost 7 bases, and 11 bases stayed unmatched. The length of the CDR3 is 15 residues.

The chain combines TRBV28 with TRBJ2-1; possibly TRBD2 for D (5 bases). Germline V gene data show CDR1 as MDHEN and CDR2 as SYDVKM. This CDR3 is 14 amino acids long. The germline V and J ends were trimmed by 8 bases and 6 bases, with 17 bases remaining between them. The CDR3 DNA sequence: TGTGCCAGCGCTTCGGTTAGCGTTGTCAATGAGCAGTTCTTC. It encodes CASASVSVVNEQFF.

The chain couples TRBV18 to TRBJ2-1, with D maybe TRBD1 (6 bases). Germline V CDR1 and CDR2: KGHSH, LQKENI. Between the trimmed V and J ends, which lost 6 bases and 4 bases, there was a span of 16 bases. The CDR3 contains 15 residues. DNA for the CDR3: TGTGCCAGCTCCCCGTCTCGACAGGAATACAATGAGCAGTTCTTC. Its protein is CASSPSRQEYNEQFF.

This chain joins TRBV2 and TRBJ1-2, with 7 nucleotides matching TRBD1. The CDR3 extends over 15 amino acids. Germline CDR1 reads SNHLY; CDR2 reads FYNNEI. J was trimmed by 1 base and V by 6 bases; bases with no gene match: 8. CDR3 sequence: CASRLRDSNNYGYTF. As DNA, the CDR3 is TGTGCCAGCAGACTCCGGGACAGTAATAACTATGGCTACACCTTC.

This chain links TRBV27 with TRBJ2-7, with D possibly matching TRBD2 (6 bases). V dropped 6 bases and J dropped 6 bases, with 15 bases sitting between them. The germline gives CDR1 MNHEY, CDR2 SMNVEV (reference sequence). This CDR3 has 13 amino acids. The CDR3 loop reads CASSLGGPSEQYF. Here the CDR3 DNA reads TGTGCCAGCAGCCTGGGGGGTCCCAGCGAGCAGTACTTC.

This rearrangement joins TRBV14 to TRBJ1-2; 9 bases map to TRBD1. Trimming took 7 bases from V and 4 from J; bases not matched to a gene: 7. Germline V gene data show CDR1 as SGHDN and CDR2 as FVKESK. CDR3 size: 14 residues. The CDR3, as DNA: TGTGCCAGCAAGGCCGGGACAGGGCGCTATGGCTACACCTTC. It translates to CASKAGTGRYGYTF.

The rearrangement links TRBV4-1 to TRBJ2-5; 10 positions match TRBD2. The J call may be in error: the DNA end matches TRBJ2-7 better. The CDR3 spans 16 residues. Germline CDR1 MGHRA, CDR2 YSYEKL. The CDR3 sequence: CASSHQGLALSYEQYF. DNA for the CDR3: TGCGCCAGCAGCCACCAGGGACTAGCGCTTTCCTACGAGCAGTACTTC.

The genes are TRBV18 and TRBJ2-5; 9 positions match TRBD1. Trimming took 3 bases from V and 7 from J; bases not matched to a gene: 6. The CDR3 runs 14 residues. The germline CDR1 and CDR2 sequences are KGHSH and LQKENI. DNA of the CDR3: TGTGCCAGCTCACCGGGGACAGGGAGCGTGACCCAGTACTTC. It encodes CASSPGTGSVTQYF.

CDR3 nucleotide sequence: TGTGCCAGCAGCTTAGGAGGCCCTAGCGGATACAATGAGCAGTTCTTC. As protein: CASSLGGPSGYNEQFF. J is TRBJ2-1 and V is TRBV13, with TRBD2 matching 7 bases. This CDR3 spans 16 amino acids. Germline V CDR1 and CDR2: PRHDT, FYEKMQ (reference sequence). V was clipped by 0 bases and J by 4 bases; unmatched bases: 6.

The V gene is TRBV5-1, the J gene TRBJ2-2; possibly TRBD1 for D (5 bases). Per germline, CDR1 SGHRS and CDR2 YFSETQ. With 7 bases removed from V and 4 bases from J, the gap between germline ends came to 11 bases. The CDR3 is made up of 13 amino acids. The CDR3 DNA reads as TGCGCCAGCGAAGCAGGGTTCACCGGGGAGCTGTTTTTT. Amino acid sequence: CASEAGFTGELFF.

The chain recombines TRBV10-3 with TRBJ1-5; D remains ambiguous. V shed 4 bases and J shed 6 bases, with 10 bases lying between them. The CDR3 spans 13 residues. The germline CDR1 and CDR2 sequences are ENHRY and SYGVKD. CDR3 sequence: CAISGPRGQPQHF. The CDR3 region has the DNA TGTGCCATCAGTGGCCCCCGAGGTCAGCCCCAGCATTTT.

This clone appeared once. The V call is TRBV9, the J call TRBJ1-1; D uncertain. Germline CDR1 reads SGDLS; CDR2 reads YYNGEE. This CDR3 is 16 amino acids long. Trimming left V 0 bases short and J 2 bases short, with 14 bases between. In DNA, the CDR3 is TGTGCCAGCAGCGTAGAGAAAGGAGAAATTAACACTGAAGCTTTCTTT. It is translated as CASSVEKGEINTEAFF.

In nucleotides, the CDR3 is TGTGCCAGCTCACTACTAGCGGGGGAAGAGACCCAGTACTTC. Translation: CASSLLAGEETQYF. The rearrangement uses TRBV18 and TRBJ2-5, with 11 bases lining up with TRBD2. Germline loops: CDR1 KGHSH, CDR2 LQKENI. V lost 4 bases, J lost 3 bases, and 1 base stayed unmatched. The CDR3 totals 14 residues.

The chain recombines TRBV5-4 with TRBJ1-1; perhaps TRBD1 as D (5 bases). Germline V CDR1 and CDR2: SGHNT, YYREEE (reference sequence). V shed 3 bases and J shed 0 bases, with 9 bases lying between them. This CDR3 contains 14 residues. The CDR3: CASSSGGVNTEAFF. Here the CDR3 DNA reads TGTGCCAGCAGCTCGGGGGGGGTGAACACTGAAGCTTTCTTT.

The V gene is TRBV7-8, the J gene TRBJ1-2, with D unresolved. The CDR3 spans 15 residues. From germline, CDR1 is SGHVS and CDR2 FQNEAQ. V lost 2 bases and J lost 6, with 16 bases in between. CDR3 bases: TGTGCCAGCAGCTTACCCCAGGCGGGTTTTAATGGCTACACCTTC. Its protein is CASSLPQAGFNGYTF.

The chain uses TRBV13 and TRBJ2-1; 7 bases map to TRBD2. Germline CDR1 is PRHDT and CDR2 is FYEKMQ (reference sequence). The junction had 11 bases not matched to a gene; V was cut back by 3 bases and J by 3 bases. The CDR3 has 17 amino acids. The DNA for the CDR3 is TGTGCCAGCAGCTTGGACCGTCTAGCGGAAGACTACAATGAGCAGTTCTTC. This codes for CASSLDRLAEDYNEQFF.

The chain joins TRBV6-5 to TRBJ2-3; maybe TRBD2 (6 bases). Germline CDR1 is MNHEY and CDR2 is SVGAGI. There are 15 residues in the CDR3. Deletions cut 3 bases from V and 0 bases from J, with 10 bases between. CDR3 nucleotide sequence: TGTGCCAGCAGTTATGGCGGGATTAGCACAGATACGCAGTATTTT. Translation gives CASSYGGISTDTQYF.

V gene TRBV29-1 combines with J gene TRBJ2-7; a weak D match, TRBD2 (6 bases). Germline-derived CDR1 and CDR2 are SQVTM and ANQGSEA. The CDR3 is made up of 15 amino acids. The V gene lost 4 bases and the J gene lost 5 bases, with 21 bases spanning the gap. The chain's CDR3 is CSVAGGDVIGNEQYF. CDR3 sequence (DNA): TGCAGCGTTGCCGGAGGGGACGTGATTGGAAACGAGCAGTACTTC.

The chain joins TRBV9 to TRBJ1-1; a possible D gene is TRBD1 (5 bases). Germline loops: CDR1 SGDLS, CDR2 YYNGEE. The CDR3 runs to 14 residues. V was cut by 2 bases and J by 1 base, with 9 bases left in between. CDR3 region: CASSVRTRNTEAFF. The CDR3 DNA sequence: TGTGCCAGCAGCGTTAGGACACGGAACACTGAAGCTTTCTTT.

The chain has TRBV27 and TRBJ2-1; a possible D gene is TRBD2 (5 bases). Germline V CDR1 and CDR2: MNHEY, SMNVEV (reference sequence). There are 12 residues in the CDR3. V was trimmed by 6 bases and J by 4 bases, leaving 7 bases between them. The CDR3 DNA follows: TGTGCCAGCAGCCGAGGGTACAATGAGCAGTTCTTC. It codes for CASSRGYNEQFF.